This record covers a single TCR beta chain. Its matching antigen is unknown. This specimen belongs to a study of CD8 T cells in ankylosing spondylitis. CDR1 and CDR2 from the germline V gene are MNHEY and SVGEGT. This CDR3 spans 15 amino acids. Trimming took 2 bases from V and 3 from J; bases not matched to a gene: 3. MiXCR, run by TCRdb on the 5' RACE reads, gives a single entry per CDR3 protein. The repertoire has under 550,000 distinct CDR3 sequences, about 25% of them found once; the top ten carry roughly 0.8%. Study conclusions and caveats: It appeared that ankylosing spondylitis blood was characterized by a TCR beta motif of several highly homologous variants. CD8+ disease-linked clones were present at relatively low frequencies in blood.

The origin of this receptor is a male donor with ankylosing spondylitis. The chain combines TRBV6-2 or TRBV6-3 with TRBJ2-1; the match to TRBD2 covers 8 bases. Sequenced sample: blood, either unsorted or a sorted T cell fraction (not recorded which). This CDR3 reads CASSYRAGGYNEQFF. CDR3 in DNA: TGTGCCAGCAGTTACAGGGCGGGAGGCTACAATGAGCAGTTCTTC.